These 22 T cell receptor beta chains share one sample of origin, sequenced in a study of vaccination effects on CD4 cells after COVID-19. ViraFEST expansion of antigen-specific CD4+ T cells with viral peptide pools preceded sequencing. Scientists isolated CD4+ T cells after a roughly 10-day culture period ended. Every participant took two doses of the BNT162b2 or mRNA-1273 vaccine. Their cognate antigens are unknown. The assay was immunoSEQ multiplex PCR, and TCRdb's table has in-frame clones only and misses some. In the table there are roughly 41,000 clones, around 70% of which are singletons. The sequences come from CD4+ T cells from PBMCs cultured with HCoV-OC43 spike peptides, collected after COVID-19 vaccination. As to subset: HCoV-OC43 spike overlapping peptide pool stimulation. The receptors were sampled from a human donor who received a COVID-19 vaccine.

The chain links TRBV18 to TRBJ2-1; the match to TRBD2 covers 12 bases. The length of the CDR3 is 15 residues. The V gene's germline CDR1 is KGHSH and CDR2 LQKENI. V trimming: 2 bases; J trimming: 12 bases; junction bases outside the gene matches: 8. The CDR3 region is CASSPASGGGLGQFF. In nucleotides, the CDR3 is TGTGCCAGCTCACCAGCTAGCGGGGGGGGCCTCGGGCAGTTCTTC.

CDR3 nucleotide sequence: TGCGCCAGCAGCTTGGGACAGGGGGCATCAGATACGCAGTATTTT. Translation: CASSLGQGASDTQYF. The chain has TRBV5-1 and TRBJ2-3; 10 positions match TRBD1. V lost 0 bases to trimming and J lost 4 bases; unmatched junction nucleotides: 2. Germline V gene lookup returns CDR1 SGHRS and CDR2 YFSETQ. CDR3 length equals 15 residues.

The genes are TRBV27 and TRBJ2-7; D is undetermined. V was shortened by 2 bases and J by 0 bases, with 20 bases between the two germline ends. Germline V lookup: CDR1 MNHEY, CDR2 SMNVEV (reference sequence). The CDR3 covers 18 residues. The CDR3 protein is CASSLQPPLGDSSYEQYF. In DNA form, the CDR3 reads TGTGCCAGCAGTTTACAGCCCCCATTAGGAGATAGCTCCTACGAGCAGTACTTC.

The rearrangement links TRBV10-3 to TRBJ2-1; maybe TRBD2 (7 bases). Germline loops: CDR1 ENHRY, CDR2 SYGVKD. The CDR3 is 16 residues long. The V gene lost 6 bases and the J gene lost 0 bases, with 15 bases spanning the gap. Here the CDR3 reads CAIRRGGGSSYNEQFF. The CDR3 nucleotides read TGTGCCATCAGGAGGGGAGGGGGGAGCTCCTACAATGAGCAGTTCTTC.

The rearrangement joins TRBV2 to TRBJ1-4; 7 bases are shared with TRBD1. CDR3 length: 14 amino acids. Germline values: CDR1 SNHLY, CDR2 FYNNEI. J was trimmed by 4 bases and V by 7 bases; bases with no gene match: 6. Written as DNA, the CDR3 is TGTGCCAGCAAGCGGGACAGATTTAATGAAAAACTGTTTTTT. Its protein is CASKRDRFNEKLFF.

V and J are TRBV11-2 and TRBJ2-4; D uncertain. CDR1 is SGHAT and CDR2 is FQNNGV in the germline V gene. V was shortened by 1 base and J by 8 bases, with 12 bases between the two germline ends. CDR3 size: 14 residues. The DNA of the CDR3 is TGTGCCAGCAGCTTAGGCCGGCGTTTGGACATTCAGTACTTC. It specifies CASSLGRRLDIQYF.

The chain has TRBV10-1 and TRBJ2-2; 11 bases agree with TRBD2. With 4 bases clipped from V and 9 bases from J, the junction kept 7 bases outside the gene matches. CDR3 length: 15 residues. Germline loops: CDR1 WNHNN, CDR2 SYGVQD (reference sequence). The CDR3 DNA reads TGCGCCAGCAGTGCCACTAGCGGGAGATTTAGGGAGCTGTTTTTT. Translation gives CASSATSGRFRELFF.

This clone was seen only a few times. J is TRBJ2-7 and V is TRBV6-5, with 7 nucleotides matching TRBD1. V trimming: 6 bases; J trimming: 0 bases; junction bases outside the gene matches: 5. The CDR3 has 14 residues. In germline, CDR1 is MNHEY, CDR2 SVGAGI. CDR3 coding DNA: TGTGCCAGCAGGCCACAGGGGCTCTCCTACGAGCAGTACTTC. Amino acids: CASRPQGLSYEQYF.

The chain recombines TRBV5-4 with TRBJ2-1, with 13 bases matching TRBD2. CDR1 and CDR2 (germline): SGHNT, YYREEE (reference sequence). V was pared by 2 bases and J by 5 bases, with 4 bases of the junction left unmatched. The CDR3 covers 16 residues. CDR3 sequence: CASSFGTSGANNEQFF. For the CDR3, the DNA is TGTGCCAGCAGCTTTGGGACTAGCGGGGCCAACAATGAGCAGTTCTTC.

This sequence joins TRBV12-5 and TRBJ2-2; no reliable D call. The CDR3 runs 14 residues. V was shortened by 0 bases and J by 6 bases, with 8 bases between the two germline ends. Germline CDR1 and CDR2: LGHNT and FRNRAP. CDR3 amino acids: CASGLVIGPGELFF. The CDR3 bases are TGTGCTAGTGGTTTGGTAATTGGCCCCGGGGAGCTGTTTTTT.

This chain joins TRBV7-2 and TRBJ1-5; a weak D match, TRBD1 (6 bases). Trimming shortened V by 5 bases and J by 4 bases, and 9 bases separated the two germline ends. Germline CDR1 reads SGHTA; CDR2 reads FQGNSA. This CDR3 spans 13 amino acids. CDR3 DNA: TGTGCCAGCAGCACCCAGGGGAATCAGCCCCAGCATTTT. This translates into CASSTQGNQPQHF.

This clone showed up just once. This chain links TRBV5-5 with TRBJ2-7, with 8 bases matching TRBD1. After removal of 1 base from V and 6 bases from J, the junction contained 12 bases not matched to a gene. The CDR3 runs to 16 residues. Germline V CDR1 and CDR2: SGHKS, YYEKEE (reference sequence). CDR3 nucleotide sequence: TGTGCCAGCAGCTTGCCAGGGACAGGACAAACGGGCGAGCAGTACTTC. Residues: CASSLPGTGQTGEQYF.

The chain joins TRBV10-3 to TRBJ1-3; D not resolved. The length of the CDR3 is 15 residues. Between the trimmed V and J ends, which lost 8 bases and 4 bases, there was a span of 18 bases. Germline-derived CDR1 and CDR2 are ENHRY and SYGVKD. The CDR3 reads CAIRGILTPGNTIYF. The CDR3 nucleotides read TGTGCCATCCGCGGAATACTAACTCCGGGAAACACCATATATTTT.

This clone was counted a few times. This sequence joins TRBV7-2 and TRBJ1-2; D is uncertain. Germline CDR1 and CDR2: SGHTA and FQGNSA. The CDR3 runs to 16 residues. Trimming took 1 base from V and 2 from J, leaving 14 bases between them. CDR3 nucleotide sequence: TGTGCCAGCAGCTTAGAGGGAGGACTGGGAAACTATGGCTACACCTTC. It codes for CASSLEGGLGNYGYTF.

The rearrangement links TRBV18 to TRBJ1-1; D gene uncertain. This CDR3 is 13 amino acids long. Germline lookup yields CDR1 KGHSH and CDR2 LQKENI. Trimming took 3 bases from V and 1 from J, leaving 6 bases between them. CDR3 coding DNA: TGTGCCAGCTCACCCCGGACGAACACTGAAGCTTTCTTT. Translating it yields CASSPRTNTEAFF.

The rearrangement uses TRBV30 and TRBJ1-3; a possible D gene is TRBD1 (6 bases). The V end was cut by 0 bases, the J end by 2 bases, with 8 bases between. The CDR3 is made up of 14 amino acids. Germline V CDR1 and CDR2: GTSNPN, SVGIG (reference sequence). CDR3 residues: CAWSVGATGNTIYF. The CDR3 DNA reads TGTGCCTGGAGTGTGGGGGCGACTGGAAACACCATATATTTT.

The V and J genes are TRBV4-1 and TRBJ2-2; D unresolved. V gave up 1 base and J gave up 5 bases, with 8 bases separating them. The CDR3 is 14 residues long. Germline values: CDR1 MGHRA, CDR2 YSYEKL. The chain's CDR3 is CASSQVLRTGELFF. CDR3 bases: TGCGCCAGCAGCCAAGTTCTTCGGACCGGGGAGCTGTTTTTT.

The genes are TRBV15 and TRBJ1-3, with no clear D. The V end lost 0 bases, the J end lost 3 bases, and 0 bases lay between the germline ends. This CDR3 is 12 amino acids long. Germline CDR1 is LNHNV and CDR2 is YYDKDF (reference sequence). CDR3 sequence reads: CATSRDGNTIYF. DNA of the CDR3: TGTGCCACCAGCAGAGATGGAAACACCATATATTTT.

The V and J genes are TRBV7-7 and TRBJ2-5; TRBD1 or TRBD2 may be the D gene (5 bases each). Looked up from germline, CDR1 is SSHAT and CDR2 is FNYEAQ (reference sequence). There are 13 residues in the CDR3. The V gene lost 3 bases and the J gene lost 5 bases, with 10 bases spanning the gap. The CDR3 coding sequence is TGTGCCAGCAGCTTCGGGACGTCGGAGACCCAGTACTTC. Encoded protein: CASSFGTSETQYF.

The chain employs TRBV6-5 and TRBJ1-5; TRBD1 is a possible D gene (5 bases). This CDR3 contains 15 residues. V lost 2 bases, J lost 7 bases, and 15 bases lay in between. Germline CDR1 and CDR2: MNHEY and SVGAGI. The DNA for the CDR3 is TGTGCCAGCAGTTACGGGAGGGGTTTAAGCCAGCCCCAGCATTTT. It encodes CASSYGRGLSQPQHF.

The chain joins TRBV21-1 to TRBJ2-1; the table assigns TRBD1, which was not confirmed against the DNA. TRBV21-1 is deemed a pseudogene. The CDR3 runs to 14 residues. CDR3 sequence reads: CASSNFYRENEQFF. CDR3 bases: TGTGCCAGCAGCAATTTTTACAGGGAAAATGAGCAGTTCTTC.

The CDR3 sequence is CASEQSGSVIETQYF. The CDR3 DNA sequence: TGCGCCAGCGAACAAAGCGGGAGTGTAATTGAGACCCAGTACTTC. The V gene is TRBV5-1, the J gene TRBJ2-5; TRBD2 matches at 8 bases. In germline, CDR1 is SGHRS, CDR2 YFSETQ. CDR3 length equals 15 residues. V shed 7 bases, J shed 5 bases, and the junction held 13 bases outside the gene matches. Together with reference TRBV5-1 and TRBJ2-5, the CDR3 gives the full variable domain: KAGVTQTPRYLIKTRGQQVTLSCSPISGHRSVSWYQQTPGQGLQFLFEYFSETQRNKGNFPGRFSGRQFSNSRSEMNVSTLELGDSALYLCASEQSGSVIETQYFGPGTRLLVL.